These T cell receptor beta chains were read from a single sample in a study of blood T cell repertoires in COVID-19. TCRdb's copy holds only in-frame clones and misses some; the assay was immunoSEQ multiplex PCR. The sample shows hundreds of thousands of clones, roughly nine tenths of them seen only once. Sequences were obtained from peripheral blood. The receptors were gathered from a man aged 35-49 years with acute or convalescent COVID-19. The CDR3 runs from the conserved cysteine through the conserved F or W. A D gene is named only where the DNA matches it firmly. Expanded clones are given a class, and other clones once, few, many or no size at all.

.,TRBJ2-3,.,TRBV25-1,CASSEMGTDTQYF,TGTGCCAGCAGCGAGATGGGCACAGATACGCAGTATTTT
.,TRBJ1-1,TRBD1,TRBV27,CASSLWAGGRTEAFF,TGTGCCAGCAGTTTATGGGCAGGGGGACGCACTGAAGCTTTCTTT
.,TRBJ2-1,.,TRBV6-6,CASSYSVAHEQFF,TGTGCCAGCAGTTACTCTGTGGCCCATGAGCAGTTCTTC
.,TRBJ2-3,.,TRBV4-1,CASQGTDTQYF,TGCGCCAGTCAGGGCACAGATACGCAGTATTTT
.,TRBJ2-2,TRBD1,TRBV3-1/TRBV3-2,CASVGVGQGNTGELFF,TGTGCCAGCGTCGGTGTGGGACAGGGGAACACCGGGGAGCTGTTTTTT
.,TRBJ1-3,.,TRBV7-9,CASSLRGLLSGNTIYF,TGTGCCAGCAGCTTAAGGGGACTGCTTTCTGGAAACACCATATATTTT
few,TRBJ2-2,.,TRBV4-2,CASSQDSQGYTGELFF,TGTGCCAGCAGCCAAGACTCACAGGGATACACCGGGGAGCTGTTTTTT
.,TRBJ2-3,TRBD2,TRBV4-2,CASSQGTSGGLTDTQYF,TGTGCCAGCAGCCAAGGGACTAGCGGGGGCCTCACAGATACGCAGTATTTT
.,TRBJ2-3,.,TRBV24-1,CATSDLMEPDTQYF,TGTGCCACCAGTGATTTGATGGAGCCGGATACGCAGTATTTT
.,TRBJ2-3,TRBD2,TRBV9,CASSSQTSGGTDTQYF,TGTGCCAGCAGCTCCCAGACTAGCGGGGGCACAGATACGCAGTATTTT
.,TRBJ2-3,.,TRBV6-4,CASSDSNRGDTQYF,TGTGCCAGCAGTGACTCGAACCGCGGGGATACGCAGTATTTT
.,TRBJ2-7,.,TRBV27,CASRRDSSYEQYF,TGTGCCAGCAGACGGGATAGCTCCTACGAGCAGTACTTC
.,TRBJ1-4,TRBD1,TRBV30,CAWTRRQGPNEKLFF,TGTGCCTGGACCCGTAGACAGGGCCCTAATGAAAAACTGTTTTTT
.,TRBJ1-3,TRBD1,TRBV19,CASSIGGGRGRPGNTIYF,TGTGCCAGTAGTATAGGGGGAGGCAGGGGGAGGCCTGGAAACACCATATATTTT
.,TRBJ2-4,TRBD2,TRBV5-1,CASSFYRLAVPSRDF,TGCGCCAGCAGCTTTTACCGACTAGCGGTCCCCTCACGGGACTTC
.,TRBJ2-1,.,TRBV19,CASSFREREQFF,TGTGCCAGTAGTTTCCGGGAACGTGAGCAGTTCTTC
few,TRBJ1-1,TRBD1,TRBV2,CARGVGQHMNTEAFF,TGTGCCAGGGGGGTGGGACAGCACATGAACACTGAAGCTTTCTTT
.,TRBJ2-2,.,TRBV18,CASSPPAGVTGELFF,TGTGCCAGCTCACCACCGGCCGGGGTCACCGGGGAGCTGTTTTTT
.,TRBJ2-3,TRBD2,TRBV4-2,CASSQGREGTDTQYF,TGTGCCAGCAGCCAAGGGCGGGAGGGCACAGATACGCAGTATTTT
.,TRBJ2-7,.,TRBV5-1,CASSTRDKTYEQYF,TGCGCCAGCAGCACCCGGGACAAAACCTACGAGCAGTACTTC
once,TRBJ2-1,.,TRBV18,CASSPRGTSYNEQFF,TGTGCCAGCTCACCAAGGGGGACCTCCTACAATGAGCAGTTCTTC
.,TRBJ1-1,.,TRBV7-3,CASSSSRAVNTEAFF,TGTGCCAGCAGCTCCTCGAGGGCCGTGAACACTGAAGCTTTCTTT
few,TRBJ2-5,TRBD1,TRBV6-4,CASSDSATGGETQYF,TGTGCCAGCAGTGACTCCGCGACAGGGGGGGAGACCCAGTACTTC
.,TRBJ1-6,.,TRBV30,CAWSVPGSDSPLHF,TGTGCCTGGAGTGTACCCGGGAGTGATTCACCCCTCCACTTT
.,TRBJ1-4,.,TRBV30,CAWSRGTNEKLFF,TGTGCCTGGAGTCGGGGAACTAATGAAAAACTGTTTTTT
.,TRBJ2-7,.,TRBV20-1,CSAVRVSEQYF,TGCAGTGCTGTCAGGGTTTCCGAGCAGTACTTC
.,TRBJ2-3,TRBD2,TRBV28,CASSLGTSGSTDTQYF,TGTGCCAGCAGTTTAGGGACTAGCGGAAGCACAGATACGCAGTATTTT
once,TRBJ1-3,.,TRBV10-2,CASSETAVEAGNTIYF,TGCGCCAGCAGTGAAACCGCCGTAGAAGCTGGAAACACCATATATTTT
.,TRBJ2-5,.,TRBV21-1,CASSTGTSRQTQYF,TGTGCCAGCAGCACCGGGACTAGTCGTCAGACCCAGTACTTC
.,TRBJ2-7,.,TRBV5-4,CASSPGLAGGLSSYEQYF,TGTGCCAGCAGCCCCGGTCTAGCTGGGGGCCTGAGCTCCTACGAGCAGTACTTC
.,TRBJ2-7,.,TRBV2,CASSPRGRGWYEQYF,TGTGCCAGCAGCCCAAGGGGGAGGGGGTGGTACGAGCAGTACTTC
.,TRBJ2-5,TRBD2,TRBV6-2/TRBV6-3,CASSPVASGMYQETQYF,TGTGCCAGCAGCCCCGTCGCTAGCGGGATGTACCAAGAGACCCAGTACTTC
.,TRBJ2-3,TRBD2,TRBV9,CASSSQGREDTQYF,TGTGCCAGCAGCTCCCAAGGGAGGGAGGATACGCAGTATTTT
.,TRBJ2-3,.,TRBV7-9,CASSLRTADTQYF,TGTGCCAGCAGCTTACGGACTGCCGATACGCAGTATTTT
.,TRBJ1-2,.,TRBV2,CASRRTGNYGYTF,TGTGCCAGCAGGAGGACGGGGAACTATGGCTACACCTTC
.,TRBJ1-2,.,TRBV27,CASSFSRLYGYTF,TGTGCCAGCAGTTTCTCTAGGCTCTATGGCTACACCTTC
.,TRBJ1-1,.,TRBV5-1,CASRHYRDSNTEAFF,TGCGCCAGCAGGCATTACAGGGATTCGAACACTGAAGCTTTCTTT
.,TRBJ2-5,TRBD1,TRBV29-1,CSVDWTGQETQYF,TGCAGCGTTGACTGGACAGGTCAGGAGACCCAGTACTTC
.,TRBJ2-1,TRBD2,TRBV4-3,CASSQADMGGAYNEQFF,TGCGCCAGCAGCCAGGCAGACATGGGGGGGGCCTACAATGAGCAGTTCTTC
.,TRBJ1-2,TRBD1,TRBV18,CASSRDSDRGLLLDYGYTF,TGTGCCAGCTCCCGAGACTCAGACAGGGGGCTCTTACTGGACTATGGCTACACCTTC
.,TRBJ1-5,.,TRBV30,CAWSVYGNQPQHF,TGTGCCTGGAGTGTTTATGGCAATCAGCCCCAGCATTTT
.,TRBJ2-4,TRBD2,TRBV3-1/TRBV3-2,CASTRGAGGRKNIQYF,TGTGCCAGCACAAGGGGAGCGGGAGGTCGGAAAAACATTCAGTACTTC
.,TRBJ2-3,TRBD1,TRBV5-1,CASSLGWTGTDTQYF,TGCGCCAGCAGCTTGGGGTGGACAGGAACAGATACGCAGTATTTT
.,TRBJ1-2,.,TRBV28,CASSTPPGGYGYTF,TGTGCCAGCAGTACCCCTCCCGGAGGGTATGGCTACACCTTC
.,TRBJ1-5,.,TRBV28,CASSLRGRGNQPQHF,TGTGCCAGCAGTTTACGGGGGAGAGGCAATCAGCCCCAGCATTTT
.,TRBJ2-1,TRBD2,TRBV5-1,CASSLGLAANEQFF,TGCGCCAGCAGCTTGGGACTAGCGGCCAATGAGCAGTTCTTC
once,TRBJ1-5,.,TRBV18,CASSPGEGDQPQHF,TGTGCCAGCTCACCTGGGGAGGGGGATCAGCCCCAGCATTTT
.,TRBJ2-1,TRBD2,TRBV14,CASSHSGRHYNEQFF,TGTGCCAGCAGCCATAGCGGGAGACACTACAATGAGCAGTTCTTC
.,TRBJ2-5,.,TRBV14,CASSLSRGETQYF,TGTGCCAGCAGCCTGAGTAGGGGGGAGACCCAGTACTTC
.,TRBJ1-5,.,TRBV6-6,CASSFQGNQPQHF,TGTGCCAGCAGTTTCCAGGGCAATCAGCCCCAGCATTTT
.,TRBJ1-2,.,TRBV4-3,CASSQDVDRGYTF,TGCGCCAGCAGCCAAGATGTGGATCGGGGTTACACCTTC
.,TRBJ2-5,TRBD2,TRBV3-1/TRBV3-2,CASSQVSGGETQYF,TGTGCCAGCAGCCAAGTATCGGGGGGAGAGACCCAGTACTTC
once,TRBJ1-3,.,TRBV28,CASSLGGSDGNTIYF,TGTGCCAGCAGTTTGGGGGGATCTGATGGAAACACCATATATTTT
.,TRBJ1-1,.,TRBV7-7,CASSLNSNTEAFF,TGTGCCAGCAGCTTGAACTCGAACACTGAAGCTTTCTTT
few,TRBJ2-7,TRBD2,TRBV27,CASSLLGLAYEQYF,TGTGCCAGCAGTTTATTAGGACTAGCCTACGAGCAGTACTTC